The next 16 T cell receptor beta chains were all read from a single sample in a study of T cell changes during pregnancy in multiple sclerosis. TCRdb's copy holds only in-frame clones and misses some; the assay was immunoSEQ multiplex PCR. Altogether tens of thousands of clones are present, approximately 94% being singletons, with the ten largest covering approximately 5.4%. The sequencing here drew on CD8+ T cells from peripheral blood mononuclear cells, taken before pregnancy. The source is a female donor with multiple sclerosis, enrolled in a pregnancy study.

The chain uses TRBV14 and TRBJ2-3; TRBD2 matches at 7 bases. The CDR3 sequence is 16 residues long. The trim removed 0 bases at V and 4 bases at J, leaving 7 bases unmatched. CDR1 SGHDN and CDR2 FVKESK come from the germline V gene. For the CDR3, the DNA is TGTGCCAGCAGCCAAGATAGCGGGCCCAGGGCAGATACGCAGTATTTT. Translating gives CASSQDSGPRADTQYF.

In its sample, this clone was seen once. This chain connects TRBV4-3 to TRBJ2-7, with 9 bases fitting TRBD1. The germline gives CDR1 LGHNA, CDR2 YSLEER. The CDR3 covers 13 residues. Trimming removed 3 bases from V and 6 bases from J; junction bases left unmatched: 3. The CDR3 sequence: CASSQDRGSEQYF. CDR3 DNA sequence: TGCGCCAGCAGCCAGGACAGGGGATCCGAGCAGTACTTC.

The gene calls are TRBV4-3 and TRBJ2-7; 8 positions agree with TRBD2. Germline V gene sequence: CDR1 LGHNA, CDR2 YSLEER. This CDR3 region has 16 residues. V lost 4 bases and J lost 2; bases outside the gene matches: 10. This CDR3 reads CASSPTLAGGAYEQYF. The CDR3 region has the DNA TGCGCCAGCAGCCCGACTTTGGCGGGGGGCGCCTACGAGCAGTACTTC.

This chain connects TRBV9 to TRBJ2-2; 7 bases align to TRBD2. Trimming at V came to 7 bases and at J to 0 bases, leaving 3 bases not matched to a gene. Germline values: CDR1 SGDLS, CDR2 YYNGEE. This CDR3 contains 14 residues. CDR3 sequence: CASHGLANTGELFF. The CDR3 DNA sequence: TGTGCCAGCCACGGACTAGCGAACACCGGGGAGCTGTTTTTT.

V is TRBV7-9 and J is TRBJ1-5; 8 nucleotides match TRBD1. Germline CDR1 SEHNR, CDR2 FQNEAQ (reference sequence). V trimming: 4 bases; J trimming: 5 bases; junction bases outside the gene matches: 10. The CDR3 length is 16 residues. The DNA for the CDR3 is TGTGCCAGCAGCTACGGGACAGGCGAGCCCTATCAGCCCCAGCATTTT. Protein sequence: CASSYGTGEPYQPQHF.

The chain joins TRBV27 to TRBJ1-4; D is unclear. CDR3 length: 14 amino acids. Germline V gene sequence: CDR1 MNHEY, CDR2 SMNVEV (reference sequence). V gave up 5 bases and J gave up 7 bases, with 14 bases separating them. The DNA for the CDR3 is TGTGCCAGCAGTAGCCGGACTCACACTGAAAAACTGTTTTTT. Its protein product is CASSSRTHTEKLFF.

The chain uses TRBV2 and TRBJ2-2, with a tentative D call TRBD1 (6 bases). V was shortened by 7 bases and J by 5 bases, with 14 bases between the two germline ends. Germline V gene sequence: CDR1 SNHLY, CDR2 FYNNEI. The CDR3 totals 14 residues. The DNA of the CDR3 is TGTGCCAGCAAGCCATTCAGGGGAACCGGGGAGCTGTTTTTT. It is translated as CASKPFRGTGELFF. Full variable domain (remainder filled in from reference TRBV2 and TRBJ2-2): EPEVTQTPSHQVTQMGQEVILRCVPISNHLYFYWYRQILGQKVEFLVSFYNNEISEKSEIFDDQFSVERPDGSNFTLKIRSTKLEDSAMYFCASKPFRGTGELFFGEGSRLTVL.

V is TRBV4-1 and J is TRBJ1-2, with TRBD1 identical over 11 bases. The germline CDR1 and CDR2 sequences are MGHRA and YSYEKL. This CDR3 comprises 15 residues. V lost 5 bases to trimming and J lost 8 bases; unmatched junction nucleotides: 10. Here the CDR3 DNA reads TGCGCCAGCAGCTATGGACAGGGGGCGAGAGACGGCTACACCTTC. Translating gives CASSYGQGARDGYTF.

The chain couples TRBV2 to TRBJ1-1; D gene unclear. The V end was cut by 0 bases, the J end by 4 bases, with 12 bases between. This CDR3 is built from 15 residues. Per the germline V gene, CDR1 is SNHLY and CDR2 is FYNNEI. The CDR3 here is CASSEAHLSGTEAFF. For the CDR3, the DNA is TGTGCCAGCAGTGAAGCGCACCTAAGTGGCACTGAAGCTTTCTTT.

The J gene is TRBJ2-7, the V gene TRBV6-5; 11 bases line up with TRBD2. The CDR3 spans 15 residues. Germline-derived CDR1 and CDR2 are MNHEY and SVGAGI. V gave up 2 bases and J gave up 1 base; unmatched junction bases: 1. The CDR3 loop reads CASSYLAGGSYEQYF. CDR3 coding DNA: TGTGCCAGCAGTTACCTAGCGGGAGGTTCCTACGAGCAGTACTTC.

This clone was detected once. The gene calls are TRBV5-4 and TRBJ2-2; 10 nucleotides match TRBD2. Germline V lookup: CDR1 SGHNT, CDR2 YYREEE (reference sequence). The CDR3 extends over 15 amino acids. After removal of 3 bases from V and 7 bases from J, the junction contained 6 bases not matched to a gene. The CDR3: CASSSLAGVGGELFF. CDR3 bases: TGTGCCAGCAGCTCTCTAGCGGGAGTGGGCGGGGAGCTGTTTTTT.

The chain couples TRBV4-1 to TRBJ1-1; no reliable D call. The germline V gene has CDR1 MGHRA and CDR2 YSYEKL. V was trimmed by 3 bases and J by 0 bases, leaving 14 bases between them. The CDR3 runs 16 residues. CDR3 sequence: CASSHVILPMNTEAFF. The CDR3 bases are TGCGCCAGCAGCCATGTAATCCTACCAATGAACACTGAAGCTTTCTTT.

This clone was picked up one time. The chain links TRBV14 to TRBJ2-1; possible D gene TRBD1, 6 bases. Germline assignment: CDR1 SGHDN and CDR2 FVKESK. The CDR3 covers 14 residues. Trimming left V 4 bases short and J 0 bases short, with 7 bases between. For the CDR3, the DNA is TGTGCCAGCAGCCGGGGGCCCTCCTACAATGAGCAGTTCTTC. It codes for CASSRGPSYNEQFF.

V gene TRBV7-3 combines with J gene TRBJ2-3; D might be TRBD2 (5 bases). The CDR3 covers 13 residues. Trimming took off 5 bases at V and 2 bases at J, with 8 bases between the two ends. The germline CDR1 and CDR2 sequences are SGHTA and FQGTGA. The CDR3 loop reads CASSSLATDTQYF. The CDR3 coding sequence is TGTGCCAGCAGCAGCCTAGCCACAGATACGCAGTATTTT. Drawing the rest from reference TRBV7-3 and TRBJ2-3, the complete variable domain is GAGVSQTPSNKVTEKGKYVELRCDPISGHTALYWYRQSLGQGPEFLIYFQGTGAADDSGLPNDRFFAVRPEGSVSTLKIQRTERGDSAVYLCASSSLATDTQYFGPGTRLTVL.

This clone is medium-sized. V usage is TRBV5-1 and J usage is TRBJ1-2; TRBD1 matches at 7 bases. Unmatched junction bases numbered 9, after V lost 7 bases and J lost 0 bases. In germline, CDR1 is SGHRS, CDR2 YFSETQ. This CDR3 is 15 amino acids long. As DNA, the CDR3 is TGCGCCAGCGCAACCAGGACAGGCTCTAACTATGGCTACACCTTC. It codes for CASATRTGSNYGYTF.

This chain connects TRBV29-1 to TRBJ2-7; 9 bases align to TRBD1. With V trimmed by 2 bases and J by 4 bases, 3 bases remained unmatched. The germline CDR1 and CDR2 sequences are SQVTM and ANQGSEA. The CDR3 is 13 residues long. DNA for the CDR3: TGCAGCGTTGAATTGGACAGGGGTTACGAGCAGTACTTC. It codes for CSVELDRGYEQYF.